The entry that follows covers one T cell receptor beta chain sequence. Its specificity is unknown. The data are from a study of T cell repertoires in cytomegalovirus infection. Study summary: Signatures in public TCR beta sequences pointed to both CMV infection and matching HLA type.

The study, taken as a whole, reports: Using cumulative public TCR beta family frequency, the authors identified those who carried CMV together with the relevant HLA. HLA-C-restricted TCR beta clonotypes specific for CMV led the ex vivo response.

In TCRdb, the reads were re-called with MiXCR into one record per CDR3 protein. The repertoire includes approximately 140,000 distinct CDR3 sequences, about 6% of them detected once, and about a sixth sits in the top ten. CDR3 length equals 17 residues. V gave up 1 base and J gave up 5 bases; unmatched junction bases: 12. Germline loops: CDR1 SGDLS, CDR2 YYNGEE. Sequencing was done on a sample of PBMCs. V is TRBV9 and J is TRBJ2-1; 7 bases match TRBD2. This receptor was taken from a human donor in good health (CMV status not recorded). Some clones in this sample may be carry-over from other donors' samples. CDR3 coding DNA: TGTGCCAGCAGCGTATCCCCCGGGGGGTTCGGTGACAATGAGCAGTTCTTC. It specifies CASSVSPGGFGDNEQFF.